This note documents a single T cell receptor beta chain sequence. No antigen is known for it. No qualities accompany the bases; no much larger clone lies one base away. The data are from a study of T-cell reconstitution after alpha-beta-depleted transplantation in children (dated by TCRdb to 2016 to 2017). With respect to the entire study: Using TCR repertoire profiling, the study followed T-cell immune reconstitution in a quantitative way in children after TCRalphabeta/CD19-depleted allogeneic hematopoietic cell transplantation.

As encoded in the germline V gene, CDR1 is SGHTA while CDR2 is FQGNSA. The V and J ends are trimmed by 5 bases and 1 base, leaving 8 bases between them. The CDR3 numbers 13 residues from cysteine through phenylalanine. The only DNA kept is the CDR3, 39 bases in frame from the first base. Library preparation was by PCR. TCRdb records Illumina HiSeq 2500 as the sequencer. Molecular barcoding was employed in the preparation of TCR libraries, with unique molecular identifiers being used to normalize TCRbeta repertoire quantification. In-frame beta chains were kept once TCRdb had trimmed the public reads at Q25 with fastp and called clones with MiXCR. Merged by CDR3 protein, the rows form single entries marked with the most common genes and DNA. The sample table lists around 480,000 distinct CDR3 sequences, 30% to 35% of them with a count of one. The ten largest clones capture 2% to 3% of the sample.

The source was PBMCs from the stem cell graft donor, collected from the stem cell graft. The sequence joins TRBV7-2 to TRBJ1-1; no D gene can be assigned with confidence. This TCR was recovered from a human donor who donated a stem cell graft to a child with aplastic anemia. The CDR3 in this case is CASSMGGNTEAFF. The DNA sequence is TGTGCCAGCAGCATGGGAGGGAACACTGAAGCTTTCTTT.